The 21 T cell receptor beta chains below come from one sample, sequenced in a study of technical replicates of blood from several donors. Clones were read by immunoSEQ multiplex PCR, and TCRdb kept only the in-frame ones, dropping some. Among over 50,000 clones listed, 85% to 90% were seen once. The sample consisted of PBMCs. Source of these receptors: a human donor in good health. Some clones in this sample may be carry-over from other donors' samples.

The V and J genes are TRBV19 and TRBJ1-5; D is uncertain. The CDR3 spans 14 residues. V lost 5 bases to trimming and J lost 4 bases, with 12 bases between them. CDR1 and CDR2 from the germline V gene are LNHDA and SQIVND (reference sequence). CDR3 protein: CASSARTGNQPQHF. In DNA form, the CDR3 reads TGTGCCAGTAGTGCGCGGACTGGGAATCAGCCCCAGCATTTT.

V is TRBV6-5 and J is TRBJ2-7; unclear D gene. V was pared by 2 bases and J by 5 bases, with 7 bases between. This CDR3 region has 12 residues. CDR1 and CDR2 from the germline V gene are MNHEY and SVGAGI. DNA of the CDR3: TGTGCCAGCAGTTACCTAGGCCACGAGCAGTACTTC. Protein sequence: CASSYLGHEQYF.

The chain has TRBV9 and TRBJ1-3; 9 bases align to TRBD1. Germline V gives CDR1 SGDLS, CDR2 YYNGEE. V gave up 4 bases and J gave up 1 base; unmatched junction bases: 9. The CDR3 loop spans 17 amino acids. CDR3 residues: CASSLTGGMRSGNTIYF. The DNA for the CDR3 is TGTGCCAGCAGCCTTACAGGGGGCATGAGATCTGGAAACACCATATATTTT.

The gene calls are TRBV29-1 and TRBJ1-2, with D possibly matching TRBD1 (5 bases). The CDR3 loop spans 11 amino acids. Germline CDR1 reads SQVTM; CDR2 reads ANQGSEA. Trimming took 5 bases from V and 4 from J, leaving 8 bases between them. The CDR3 protein is CSVQGSYGYTF. The CDR3 nucleotides are TGCAGCGTTCAGGGTTCCTATGGCTACACCTTC.

V and J are TRBV7-6 and TRBJ2-7; 7 positions match TRBD2. This CDR3 is 15 amino acids long. Trimming took 5 bases from V and 4 from J; bases not matched to a gene: 11. Germline V gives CDR1 SGHVS, CDR2 FNYEAQ. CDR3 DNA: TGTGCCAGCAGCCTCTTTGGCGGGGGATTATACGAGCAGTACTTC. Encoded protein: CASSLFGGGLYEQYF. Combining the CDR3 with reference TRBV7-6 and TRBJ2-7 gives the whole variable domain GAGVSQSPRYKVTKRGQDVALRCDPISGHVSLYWYRQALGQGPEFLTYFNYEAQQDKSGLPNDRFSAERPEGSISTLTIQRTEQRDSAMYRCASSLFGGGLYEQYFGPGTRLTVT.

The chain has TRBV5-6 and TRBJ1-2, with unresolved D. Germline values: CDR1 SGHDT, CDR2 YYEEEE. The V and J ends lost 4 bases and 7 bases respectively, with 11 bases between them. The CDR3 is 12 amino acids. CDR3 amino acids: CASSHALGGYTF. CDR3 DNA: TGTGCCAGCAGCCACGCCCTCGGTGGCTACACCTTC.

The chain uses TRBV5-5 and TRBJ2-2, with 8 bases aligning to TRBD1. The CDR3 loop spans 16 amino acids. V dropped 0 bases and J dropped 0; count of bases not matched to a gene: 1. Looked up from germline, CDR1 is SGHKS and CDR2 is YYEKEE (reference sequence). CDR3 sequence (DNA): TGTGCCAGCAGCTTGGGACAGGGGTCGAACACCGGGGAGCTGTTTTTT. Translation: CASSLGQGSNTGELFF.

The rearrangement uses TRBV19 and TRBJ2-5; 7 nucleotides align to TRBD1. V trimming: 10 bases; J trimming: 1 base; junction bases outside the gene matches: 6. Germline V gene data show CDR1 as LNHDA and CDR2 as SQIVND (reference sequence). CDR3 length equals 13 residues. The CDR3 is CATAGQAQETQYF. In DNA, the CDR3 is TGTGCCACAGCCGGACAGGCCCAAGAGACCCAGTACTTC. Combining the CDR3 with reference TRBV19 and TRBJ2-5 gives the whole variable domain DGGITQSPKYLFRKEGQNVTLSCEQNLNHDAMYWYRQDPGQGLRLIYYSQIVNDFQKGDIAEGYSVSREKKESFPLTVTSAQKNPTAFYLCATAGQAQETQYFGPGTRLLVL.

The chain links TRBV18 to TRBJ2-7, with 7 bases that match TRBD1. Trimming cost V 4 bases and J 6 bases; bases outside gene matches: 3. The CDR3 covers 12 residues. The germline gives CDR1 KGHSH, CDR2 LQKENI. CDR3 protein: CASSQRQGEQYF. DNA for the CDR3: TGTGCCAGCTCACAGAGACAGGGCGAGCAGTACTTC.

J is TRBJ2-7 and V is TRBV7-9; 7 bases are shared with TRBD1. V gave up 5 bases and J gave up 3 bases; unmatched junction bases: 4. Germline V CDR1 and CDR2: SEHNR, FQNEAQ (reference sequence). The CDR3 extends over 13 amino acids. The CDR3: CASSKDRVYEQYF. CDR3 nucleotides: TGTGCCAGCAGCAAAGACAGGGTCTACGAGCAGTACTTC. Based on the CDR3 plus reference TRBV7-9 and TRBJ2-7, the full variable domain is DTGVSQNPRHKITKRGQNVTFRCDPISEHNRLYWYRQTLGQGPEFLTYFQNEAQLEKSRLLSDRFSAERPKGSFSTLEIQRTEQGDSAMYLCASSKDRVYEQYFGPGTRLTVT.

This sequence joins TRBV2 and TRBJ1-1; TRBD1 aligns across 9 bases. V shed 6 bases and J 0 bases; nucleotides not matched to a gene: 5. Germline loops: CDR1 SNHLY, CDR2 FYNNEI. There are 15 residues in the CDR3. The CDR3 loop is CASRTGTGMNTEAFF. The DNA of the CDR3 is TGTGCCAGCAGAACCGGGACAGGGATGAACACTGAAGCTTTCTTT.

The CDR3 here is CASSQVIGGNNSPLHF. The CDR3 coding sequence is TGCGCCAGCAGCCAAGTGATTGGAGGGAATAATTCACCCCTCCACTTT. V gene TRBV4-3 combines with J gene TRBJ1-6; D call uncertain. The length of the CDR3 is 16 residues. The V end lost 1 base, the J end lost 5 bases, and 12 bases lay between the germline ends. CDR1 is LGHNA and CDR2 is YSLEER in the germline V gene.

The CDR3 DNA reads as TGTGCCATCAGGGCGACTAGCGGGGGGCAGAACACCGGGGAGCTGTTTTTT. Protein sequence: CAIRATSGGQNTGELFF. The chain carries TRBV10-3 and TRBJ2-2; 13 positions match TRBD2. CDR1 is ENHRY, CDR2 SYGVKD, per germline. This CDR3 has 17 residues. The V and J ends lost 6 bases and 1 base, in that order; junction bases with no gene match: 5.

This chain joins TRBV2 and TRBJ1-4; TRBD1 is a possible D gene (6 bases). In germline, CDR1 is SNHLY, CDR2 FYNNEI. There are 14 residues in the CDR3. The ends were cut back, 8 bases at V and 3 bases at J, with 13 bases in the middle. CDR3 bases: TGTGCCAGCCAAAGGGGGAATTCTAATGAAAAACTGTTTTTT. It is translated as CASQRGNSNEKLFF.

This chain links TRBV5-6 with TRBJ2-7; 10 bases line up with TRBD1. The V segment lost 2 bases and the J segment 7 bases; nucleotides outside the gene matches: 6. The germline V gene has CDR1 SGHDT and CDR2 YYEEEE. The CDR3 length is 14 residues. The CDR3 DNA reads as TGTGCCAGCAGCTTACCGACAGGGGGCGGTGAGCAGTACTTC. Protein product: CASSLPTGGGEQYF.

The chain is built from TRBV5-6 and TRBJ1-1; tentative D call: TRBD1 (5 bases). This CDR3 spans 17 amino acids. V was clipped by 4 bases and J by 3 bases, with 22 bases between them. The germline gives CDR1 SGHDT, CDR2 YYEEEE. CDR3 nucleotides: TGTGCCAGCAGCGGGGGGACGCCTCAAGTCTTGGACACTGAAGCTTTCTTT. Its protein is CASSGGTPQVLDTEAFF.

This clone appeared a single time. The chain links TRBV6-5 to TRBJ1-3; 11 bases are a match to TRBD1. Trimming removed 6 bases from V and 8 bases from J; junction bases left unmatched: 6. CDR3 length equals 14 residues. The germline V gene encodes CDR1 MNHEY and CDR2 SVGAGI. CDR3 loop: CASSQDRGRDTIYF. The CDR3 DNA follows: TGTGCCAGCAGCCAGGACAGGGGGCGAGACACCATATATTTT.

This chain links TRBV9 with TRBJ1-1, with TRBD1 matching 7 bases. The V segment lost 3 bases and the J segment 3 bases; nucleotides outside the gene matches: 8. CDR1 is SGDLS and CDR2 is YYNGEE in the germline V gene. The CDR3 sequence is 15 residues long. The CDR3 is CASSARKGTDTEAFF. CDR3 DNA: TGTGCCAGCAGCGCCCGGAAGGGGACAGACACTGAAGCTTTCTTT.

The rearrangement joins TRBV29-1 to TRBJ2-6, with D maybe TRBD2 (6 bases). CDR1 and CDR2 (germline): SQVTM, ANQGSEA. This CDR3 region has 16 residues. V lost 6 bases and J 0 bases, leaving 15 bases between the germline ends. The CDR3 nucleotides read TGCAGCGTGGGGGGAGACGGCGACTCTGGGGCCAACGTCCTGACTTTC. As protein: CSVGGDGDSGANVLTF.

The rearrangement joins TRBV5-8 to TRBJ2-2; 8 nucleotides agree with TRBD2. J lost 2 bases, V lost 4 bases, and 4 bases had no gene match. CDR1 SGHTS and CDR2 YDEGEE come from the germline V gene. The CDR3 spans 15 residues. DNA of the CDR3: TGTGCCAGCAGCGCAACTAGCGGAAACACCGGGGAGCTGTTTTTT. Protein sequence: CASSATSGNTGELFF.

The chain links TRBV10-1 to TRBJ2-1, with a tentative D call TRBD2 (6 bases). Trimming removed 8 bases at V and 12 bases at J, with 17 bases between. The germline V gene encodes CDR1 WNHNN and CDR2 SYGVQD (reference sequence). The CDR3 totals 12 residues. Here the CDR3 reads CASGTGVTPQFF. CDR3 sequence (DNA): TGCGCCAGCGGGACGGGGGTTACACCGCAGTTCTTC.